These 16 T cell receptor beta chains were all obtained from the same sample, sequenced in a study of blood T cell repertoires in COVID-19. Assay: immunoSEQ multiplex PCR; the TCRdb copy retains only in-frame clones and omits some. The sample lists 400,000 to 550,000 clones, 75% to 90% occurring once. The sequenced material came from peripheral blood. These receptor sequences come from a woman aged 25 to 39 with acute or convalescent COVID-19.

The chain joins TRBV5-1 to TRBJ2-1; 10 bases map to TRBD2. Looked up from germline, CDR1 is SGHRS and CDR2 is YFSETQ. The CDR3 is 13 residues long. V trimming: 5 bases; J trimming: 4 bases; junction bases outside the gene matches: 0. This CDR3 is CASRLAGYNEQFF. The CDR3 DNA is TGCGCCAGCAGACTAGCGGGGTACAATGAGCAGTTCTTC. The full variable domain, rest sourced from reference TRBV5-1 and TRBJ2-1, is KAGVTQTPRYLIKTRGQQVTLSCSPISGHRSVSWYQQTPGQGLQFLFEYFSETQRNKGNFPGRFSGRQFSNSRSEMNVSTLELGDSALYLCASRLAGYNEQFFGPGTRLTVL.

The chain employs TRBV27 and TRBJ1-1; D possibly corresponds to TRBD1 (5 bases). Trimming shortened V by 2 bases and J by 7 bases, and 11 bases separated the two germline ends. CDR1 and CDR2 from the germline V gene are MNHEY and SMNVEV (reference sequence). This CDR3 region has 13 residues. The CDR3 DNA reads TGTGCCAGCAGTTTACAGGGTTCGATTGAAGCTTTCTTT. Protein product: CASSLQGSIEAFF.

This sequence joins TRBV7-3 and TRBJ2-3, with D perhaps TRBD1 (6 bases). The CDR3 length is 16 residues. Germline values: CDR1 SGHTA, CDR2 FQGTGA. Trimming pared 4 bases from V and 0 bases from J, leaving 14 bases between. The CDR3 loop reads CASSSGQSLSTDTQYF. The CDR3 DNA sequence: TGTGCCAGCAGCTCCGGACAGAGCCTTAGCACAGATACGCAGTATTTT.

V usage is TRBV30 and J usage is TRBJ2-1; a weak D match, TRBD1 (5 bases). Per germline, CDR1 GTSNPN and CDR2 SVGIG (reference sequence). V was clipped by 0 bases and J by 12 bases, with 15 bases between them. This CDR3 contains 13 residues. CDR3 region: CAWSVLRLTGQFF. CDR3 coding DNA: TGTGCCTGGAGTGTACTCAGATTAACAGGGCAGTTCTTC. Complete variable domain (other parts from reference TRBV30 and TRBJ2-1): SQTIHQWPATLVQPVGSPLSLECTVEGTSNPNLYWYRQAAGRGLQLLFYSVGIGQISSEVPQNLSASRPQDRQFILSSKKLLLSDSGFYLCAWSVLRLTGQFFGPGTRLTVL.

V and J are TRBV24-1 and TRBJ2-3; TRBD2 aligns across 10 bases. Trimming took 5 bases from V and 2 from J; bases not matched to a gene: 3. The CDR3 spans 15 residues. CDR1 and CDR2 from the germline V gene are KGHDR and SFDVKD. The CDR3 nucleotides are TGTGCCACCAGTGGGACTAGCGGCTTCACAGATACGCAGTATTTT. Amino acids: CATSGTSGFTDTQYF.

The CDR3 nucleotides are TGTGCCAGCAGTTTACGGTACAATGAGCAGTTCTTC. Translated: CASSLRYNEQFF. This chain connects TRBV12-3 or TRBV12-4 to TRBJ2-1, with D unclear. Trimming took 2 bases from V and 4 from J, leaving 3 bases between them. This CDR3 is built from 12 residues.

J is TRBJ2-5 and V is TRBV2; 7 nucleotides line up with TRBD1. The J segment lost 1 base and the V segment lost 2 bases, leaving 4 bases of the junction unmatched. From germline, CDR1 is SNHLY and CDR2 FYNNEI. The CDR3 runs to 15 residues. CDR3 amino acids: CASSEQGQPQETQYF. The CDR3 DNA is TGTGCCAGCAGTGAACAGGGACAGCCCCAAGAGACCCAGTACTTC.

This clone was seen just once. The J gene is TRBJ2-7, the V gene TRBV24-1; D may be TRBD2 (6 bases). V was cut by 6 bases and J by 7 bases, with 24 bases left in between. CDR1 KGHDR and CDR2 SFDVKD come from the germline V gene. CDR3 length equals 16 residues. The CDR3 nucleotides read TGTGCCACCAGTATTTATCCGGGACTCCGGGGGTTGGAGCAGTACTTC. This translates into CATSIYPGLRGLEQYF.

The CDR3 DNA reads TGTGCCAGCAGTTACTCTCGGGAGAACACTGAAGCTTTCTTT. Translation gives CASSYSRENTEAFF. The V call is TRBV6-5, the J call TRBJ1-1, with unresolved D. Germline lookup yields CDR1 MNHEY and CDR2 SVGAGI. The CDR3 is 14 residues long. V was clipped by 0 bases and J by 1 base, with 6 bases between them.

The chain couples TRBV29-1 to TRBJ1-1; TRBD1 aligns across 8 bases. The CDR3 has 14 amino acids. Germline loops: CDR1 SQVTM, CDR2 ANQGSEA. Trimming at V came to 4 bases and at J to 3 bases, leaving 7 bases not matched to a gene. The CDR3 DNA reads TGCAGCGTTGTTCAGGGGGCGCTGTACACTGAAGCTTTCTTT. Encoded protein: CSVVQGALYTEAFF.

The chain employs TRBV11-2 and TRBJ2-1, with 10 bases matching TRBD2. The CDR3 loop spans 12 amino acids. The junction had 2 bases not matched to a gene; V was cut back by 9 bases and J by 6 bases. Germline V gives CDR1 SGHAT, CDR2 FQNNGV. CDR3 nucleotide sequence: TGTGCCAGTTTAGCGGGGGGCAATGAGCAGTTCTTC. This gives the protein CASLAGGNEQFF.

The chain couples TRBV7-3 to TRBJ2-5, with D perhaps TRBD2 (6 bases). V was clipped by 5 bases and J by 1 base, with 11 bases between them. The CDR3 consists of 14 residues. The germline gives CDR1 SGHTA, CDR2 FQGTGA. Written as DNA, the CDR3 is TGTGCCAGCAGCCCCCCGGGGGTCCAAGAGACCCAGTACTTC. The encoded protein is CASSPPGVQETQYF. Drawing the rest from reference TRBV7-3 and TRBJ2-5, the complete variable domain is GAGVSQTPSNKVTEKGKYVELRCDPISGHTALYWYRQSLGQGPEFLIYFQGTGAADDSGLPNDRFFAVRPEGSVSTLKIQRTERGDSAVYLCASSPPGVQETQYFGPGTRLLVL.

The genes are TRBV4-2 and TRBJ2-3; 11 bases align to TRBD2. The CDR3 is made up of 16 amino acids. Trimming at V came to 2 bases and at J to 7 bases, leaving 8 bases not matched to a gene. Looked up from germline, CDR1 is LGHNA and CDR2 is YNFKEQ. The CDR3 sequence is CASSQSTSGGGNTQYF. The CDR3 DNA follows: TGTGCCAGCAGCCAATCCACTAGCGGGGGAGGTAATACGCAGTATTTT.

This chain joins TRBV6-1 and TRBJ2-2; maybe TRBD2 (7 bases). Germline CDR1 MNHNS, CDR2 SASEGT. Trimming took 3 bases from V and 6 from J, leaving 14 bases between them. The length of the CDR3 is 15 residues. The CDR3 bases are TGTGCCAGCAGTGAGAGGCAGGGGAGGGCCGGGGAGCTGTTTTTT. This encodes CASSERQGRAGELFF.

J is TRBJ1-1 and V is TRBV5-1, with D perhaps TRBD1 (6 bases). V lost 0 bases and J 0 bases, leaving 9 bases between the germline ends. The germline V gene encodes CDR1 SGHRS and CDR2 YFSETQ. The CDR3 consists of 15 residues. The CDR3 DNA is TGCGCCAGCAGCTTGGTGGGGGCCATGAACACTGAAGCTTTCTTT. Translated: CASSLVGAMNTEAFF.

This clone was counted between two and nine times. The rearrangement joins TRBV3-1 (or the pseudogene TRBV3-2) to TRBJ1-2, with 9 bases lining up with TRBD1. This CDR3 comprises 15 residues. From germline, CDR1 is LGHDT and CDR2 YNNKEL (reference sequence). The J segment lost 10 bases and the V segment lost 4 bases, leaving 13 bases of the junction unmatched. CDR3: CASSPISGQGFVYTF. DNA of the CDR3: TGTGCCAGCAGCCCGATTTCGGGACAGGGATTCGTCTACACCTTC.